This T cell receptor beta chain appears in the sequencing data of a study of T cells after yellow fever vaccination. General observations from the study: Researchers report a weaker secondary response that nonetheless peaked faster, day 5 versus 15.

TCR cDNA, made by 5'RACE template switching, carried an added universal primer site and UMIs. Via MiXCR, TCRdb re-called the 5' RACE reads, giving one row per CDR3 protein. In the table there are 510,000 or so distinct CDR3 sequences, roughly 19% of which are singletons. V lost 2 bases and J 0 bases, leaving 16 bases between the germline ends. Germline-derived CDR1 and CDR2 are SGHAT and FQNNGV. The CDR3 sequence is 17 residues long. This clonotype was detected a few times. Its matching antigen is unknown. The chain couples TRBV11-2 to TRBJ2-5; a weak D match, TRBD2 (5 bases). The material sequenced was PBMCs, taken 15 days after the yellow fever booster vaccination. The receptor's source is a man aged 25 to 40 who received the YFV17D yellow fever vaccine. This CDR3 reads CASSLLPGRGYQETQYF. The CDR3 DNA sequence: TGTGCCAGCAGCTTATTACCCGGACGAGGGTACCAAGAGACCCAGTACTTC.